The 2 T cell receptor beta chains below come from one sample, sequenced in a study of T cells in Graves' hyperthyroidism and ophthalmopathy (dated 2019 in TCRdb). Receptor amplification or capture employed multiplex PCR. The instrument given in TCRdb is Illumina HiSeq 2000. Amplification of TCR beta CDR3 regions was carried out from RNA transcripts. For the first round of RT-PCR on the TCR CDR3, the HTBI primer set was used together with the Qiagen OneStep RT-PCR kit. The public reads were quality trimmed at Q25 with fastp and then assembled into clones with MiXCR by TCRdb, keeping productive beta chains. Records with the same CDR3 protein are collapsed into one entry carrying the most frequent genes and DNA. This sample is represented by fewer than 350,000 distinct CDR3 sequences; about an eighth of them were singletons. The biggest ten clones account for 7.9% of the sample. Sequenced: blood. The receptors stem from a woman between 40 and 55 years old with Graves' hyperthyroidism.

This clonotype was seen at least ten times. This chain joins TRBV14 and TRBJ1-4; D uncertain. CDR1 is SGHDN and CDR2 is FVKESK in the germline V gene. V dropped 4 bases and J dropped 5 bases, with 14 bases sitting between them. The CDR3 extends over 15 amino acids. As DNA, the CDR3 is TGTGCCAGCAGCCGCCACGGGATTCGAAATGAAAAACTGTTTTTT. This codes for CASSRHGIRNEKLFF. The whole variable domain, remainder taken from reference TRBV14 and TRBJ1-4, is EAGVTQFPSHSVIEKGQTVTLRCDPISGHDNLYWYRRVMGKEIKFLLHFVKESKQDESGMPNNRFLAERTGGTYSTLKVQPAELEDSGVYFCASSRHGIRNEKLFFGSGTQLSVL.

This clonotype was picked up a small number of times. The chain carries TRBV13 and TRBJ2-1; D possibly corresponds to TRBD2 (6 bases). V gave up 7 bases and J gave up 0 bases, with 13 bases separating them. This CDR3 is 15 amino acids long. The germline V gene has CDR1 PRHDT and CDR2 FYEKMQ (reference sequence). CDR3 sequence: CASTFTGVSYNEQFF. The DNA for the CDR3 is TGTGCCAGCACTTTTACGGGAGTCTCCTACAATGAGCAGTTCTTC.